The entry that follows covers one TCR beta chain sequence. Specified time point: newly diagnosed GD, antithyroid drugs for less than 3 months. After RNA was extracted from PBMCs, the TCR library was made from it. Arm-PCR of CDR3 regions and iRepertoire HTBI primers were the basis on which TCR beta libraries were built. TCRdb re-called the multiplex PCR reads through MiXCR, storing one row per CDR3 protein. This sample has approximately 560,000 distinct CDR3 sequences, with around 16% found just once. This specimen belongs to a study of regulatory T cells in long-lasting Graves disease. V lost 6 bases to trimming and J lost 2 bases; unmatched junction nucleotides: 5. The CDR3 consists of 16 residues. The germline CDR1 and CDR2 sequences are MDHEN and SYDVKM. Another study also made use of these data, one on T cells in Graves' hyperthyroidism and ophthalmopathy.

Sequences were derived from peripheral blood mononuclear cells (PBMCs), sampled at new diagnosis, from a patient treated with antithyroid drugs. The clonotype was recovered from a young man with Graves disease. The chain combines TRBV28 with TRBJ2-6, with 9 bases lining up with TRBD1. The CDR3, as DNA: TGTGCCAGCAGCTCTACAGGGGGCGCTGGGGCCAACGTCCTGACTTTC. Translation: CASSSTGGAGANVLTF.